These 31 T cell receptor beta chains came from one sample sequenced in a study of T cell responses to AZD1222 COVID-19 vaccine. The method was immunoSEQ multiplex PCR; TCRdb's version includes in-frame clones alone and lacks a portion of them. The data hold roughly 70,000 clones, with about four fifths observed a single time. The sequenced sample was peripheral blood, obtained on day 0 of AZD1222 vaccination. All receptors derive from an adult in good health.

The chain is built from TRBV7-2 and TRBJ2-1; no clear D. Trimming took 3 bases from V and 0 from J, leaving 6 bases between them. The germline CDR1 and CDR2 sequences are SGHTA and FQGNSA. The CDR3 has 14 residues. The CDR3 here is CASSLSGSYNEQFF. The CDR3, as DNA: TGTGCCAGCAGCTTGTCCGGCTCCTACAATGAGCAGTTCTTC.

This clone is a singleton in its sample. The rearrangement links TRBV6-6 to TRBJ1-1; 9 bases line up with TRBD1. Losses at the gene ends were 0 bases for V and 2 bases for J; bases not matched to a gene: 4. The CDR3 covers 16 residues. Germline values: CDR1 MNHNY, CDR2 SVGAGI (reference sequence). In DNA, the CDR3 is TGTGCCAGCAGTTACTCCCCGGGACAGGGTAACACTGAAGCTTTCTTT. Its translation: CASSYSPGQGNTEAFF.

Only a few counts were recorded for this clone. The rearrangement uses TRBV19 and TRBJ1-3, with D hard to call. Germline CDR1 LNHDA, CDR2 SQIVND (reference sequence). The CDR3 totals 15 residues. The ends were cut back, 10 bases at V and 2 bases at J, with 18 bases in the middle. The CDR3 reads CATTRGLVPGNTIYF. The CDR3 DNA sequence: TGTGCCACCACCCGAGGTCTAGTACCTGGAAACACCATATATTTT. Full variable domain (outside the CDR3, taken from reference TRBV19 and TRBJ1-3): DGGITQSPKYLFRKEGQNVTLSCEQNLNHDAMYWYRQDPGQGLRLIYYSQIVNDFQKGDIAEGYSVSREKKESFPLTVTSAQKNPTAFYLCATTRGLVPGNTIYFGEGSWLTVV.

The chain carries TRBV6-4 and TRBJ1-2; TRBD1 matches 10 bases. Unmatched junction bases numbered 2, after V lost 0 bases and J lost 7 bases. Germline lookup yields CDR1 MRHNA and CDR2 SNTAGT. The CDR3 spans 14 residues. The CDR3 DNA follows: TGTGCCAGCAGTGACTCGACAGGGGGCGGTGGCTACACCTTC. Translation: CASSDSTGGGGYTF.

The J gene is TRBJ1-1, the V gene TRBV10-3; D unresolved. There are 15 residues in the CDR3. Germline V gives CDR1 ENHRY, CDR2 SYGVKD. The V end was cut by 0 bases, the J end by 3 bases, with 11 bases between. The CDR3 spells CAISESSRLDTEAFF. CDR3 in DNA: TGTGCCATCAGTGAGTCGTCACGGTTGGACACTGAAGCTTTCTTT.

This clone was observed a handful of times. The chain joins TRBV7-9 to TRBJ2-7, with TRBD2 matching over 8 bases. The length of the CDR3 is 14 residues. From germline, CDR1 is SEHNR and CDR2 FQNEAQ (reference sequence). The V segment lost 5 bases and the J segment 3 bases; nucleotides outside the gene matches: 6. CDR3 residues: CASSAGLVLYEQYF. CDR3 coding DNA: TGTGCCAGCAGCGCGGGACTAGTTCTCTACGAGCAGTACTTC.

V gene TRBV28 combines with J gene TRBJ2-7, with TRBD2 as a possible D gene (5 bases). The germline V gene has CDR1 MDHEN and CDR2 SYDVKM. There are 13 residues in the CDR3. Trimming removed 7 bases from V and 6 bases from J, with 16 bases in between. CDR3 loop: CASTLGGSSEQYF. The CDR3 region has the DNA TGTGCCAGCACCTTAGGAGGTAGTAGCGAGCAGTACTTC.

This rearrangement joins TRBV28 to TRBJ2-4, with a tentative D call TRBD1 (5 bases). Germline values: CDR1 MDHEN, CDR2 SYDVKM. The CDR3 runs 16 residues. The V end was cut by 4 bases, the J end by 7 bases, with 20 bases between. CDR3 nucleotide sequence: TGTGCCAGCAGTTCCCGACAAAGGGGTATAGGGAACATTCAGTACTTC. Protein sequence: CASSSRQRGIGNIQYF.

The J gene is TRBJ2-3, the V gene TRBV5-1; 7 nucleotides agree with TRBD1. This CDR3 region has 14 residues. V dropped 2 bases and J dropped 0; count of bases not matched to a gene: 0. Germline V gene sequence: CDR1 SGHRS, CDR2 YFSETQ. The CDR3 reads CASSLQGSTDTQYF. CDR3 in DNA: TGCGCCAGCAGCTTACAGGGGAGCACAGATACGCAGTATTTT.

This clone is judged medium-sized (0.01 to 0.1%). The CDR3 spells CASSHQNTEAFF. In DNA, the CDR3 is TGTGCCAGCAGCCACCAAAACACTGAAGCTTTCTTT. This rearrangement joins TRBV7-9 to TRBJ1-1, with D unclear. Germline CDR1 is SEHNR and CDR2 is FQNEAQ (reference sequence). The CDR3 is 12 residues long. The V gene lost 5 bases and the J gene lost 2 bases, with 6 bases spanning the gap.

The chain has TRBV5-6 and TRBJ2-3; TRBD1 or TRBD2 may be the D gene (6 bases each). Germline V gene sequence: CDR1 SGHDT, CDR2 YYEEEE. The CDR3 length is 15 residues. V gave up 4 bases and J gave up 2 bases, with 14 bases separating them. CDR3 region: CASSGGGPLTDTQYF. Here the CDR3 DNA reads TGTGCCAGCAGCGGAGGGGGGCCGCTCACAGATACGCAGTATTTT.

This chain links TRBV12-3 or TRBV12-4 with TRBJ1-6; D uncertain. The CDR3 is 13 amino acids. V was pared by 6 bases and J by 10 bases, with 13 bases between. DNA for the CDR3: TGTGCCAGCAGCCCCACTGAGAGATCACCCCTCCACTTT. Its protein is CASSPTERSPLHF.

The J gene is TRBJ1-2, the V gene TRBV7-2; D uncertain. Trimming cost V 5 bases and J 4 bases, with 20 bases left between them. The CDR3 consists of 16 residues. Germline loops: CDR1 SGHTA, CDR2 FQGNSA. CDR3 residues: CASSRPFVASSYGYTF. DNA of the CDR3: TGTGCCAGCAGCCGCCCGTTCGTGGCCTCCAGCTATGGCTACACCTTC.

The chain uses TRBV19 and TRBJ2-3; either TRBD1 or TRBD2 may fit D (5 bases each). V lost 3 bases and J 5 bases, leaving 12 bases between the germline ends. The CDR3 is 14 residues long. From germline, CDR1 is LNHDA and CDR2 SQIVND (reference sequence). The CDR3 sequence: CASSIQGAGDTQYF. CDR3 in DNA: TGTGCCAGTAGTATTCAGGGAGCAGGAGATACGCAGTATTTT.

The chain carries TRBV9 and TRBJ2-2; D remains ambiguous. The CDR3 totals 14 residues. The germline gives CDR1 SGDLS, CDR2 YYNGEE. V lost 4 bases, J lost 4 bases, and 11 bases lay in between. The CDR3 DNA follows: TGTGCCAGCAGCTCCTCTAGGTCCACCGGGGAGCTGTTTTTT. Amino acid sequence: CASSSSRSTGELFF.

This chain uses TRBV21-1 with TRBJ1-5. TRBV21-1 is classified as a pseudogene. The CDR3 extends over 15 amino acids. The CDR3 sequence is CASPAPGRRNQPQHF. The CDR3 DNA reads as TGTGCCAGCCCGGCCCCCGGACGGCGAAATCAGCCCCAGCATTTT.

The V call is TRBV11-1, the J call TRBJ2-7; D gene unclear. This CDR3 spans 13 amino acids. Trimming removed 2 bases from V and 7 bases from J, with 12 bases in between. Germline V gene lookup returns CDR1 SGHAT and CDR2 FQDESV (reference sequence). CDR3 DNA sequence: TGTGCCAGCAGCTTATCAAGGGTGGGGGAGCAGTACTTC. It encodes CASSLSRVGEQYF.

V gene TRBV2 combines with J gene TRBJ1-5; D gene unclear. Germline CDR1 reads SNHLY; CDR2 reads FYNNEI. CDR3 length: 13 amino acids. With 4 bases removed from V and 4 bases from J, the gap between germline ends came to 8 bases. This CDR3 reads CASSAQTNQPQHF. CDR3 in DNA: TGTGCCAGCAGTGCTCAGACTAATCAGCCCCAGCATTTT.

In this sample, this clone turned up a few times. This sequence joins TRBV11-2 and TRBJ2-3; 10 bases map to TRBD1. V lost 8 bases, J lost 2 bases, and 7 bases stayed unmatched. The length of the CDR3 is 15 residues. Germline values: CDR1 SGHAT, CDR2 FQNNGV. DNA for the CDR3: TGTGCCAGCGGAACGACAGGGGGCCCCACAGATACGCAGTATTTT. Protein: CASGTTGGPTDTQYF. The full variable domain, completed using reference TRBV11-2 and TRBJ2-3, is EAGVAQSPRYKIIEKRQSVAFWCNPISGHATLYWYQQILGQGPKLLIQFQNNGVVDDSQLPKDRFSAERLKGVDSTLKIQPAKLEDSAVYLCASGTTGGPTDTQYFGPGTRLTVL.

This clone has just a few counts. The rearrangement links TRBV19 to TRBJ1-2; D perhaps matches TRBD1 (6 bases). Deletions cut 5 bases from V and 0 bases from J, with 13 bases between. In germline, CDR1 is LNHDA, CDR2 SQIVND (reference sequence). This CDR3 region has 15 residues. The CDR3 spells CASSPRTAANYGYTF. CDR3 bases: TGTGCCAGTAGTCCGAGGACAGCGGCTAACTATGGCTACACCTTC.

The chain links TRBV12-3 or TRBV12-4 to TRBJ1-5; the match to TRBD1 covers 11 bases. CDR3 length equals 13 residues. Trimming removed 7 bases from V and 10 bases from J; junction bases left unmatched: 6. CDR3 coding DNA: TGTGCCAGCACCCGGGACAGGGGGGGACCCCAGCATTTT. This codes for CASTRDRGGPQHF.

This chain joins TRBV6-5 and TRBJ2-2; D could derive from TRBD1 or TRBD2 (5 bases each). The CDR3 consists of 14 residues. Germline V gene data show CDR1 as MNHEY and CDR2 as SVGAGI. Deletions cut 7 bases from V and 8 bases from J, with 17 bases between. The CDR3 spells CASTKRGRTGELFF. The CDR3 DNA is TGTGCCAGCACCAAACGGGGCAGAACGGGGGAGCTGTTTTTT.

The genes are TRBV6-6 and TRBJ1-3, with D tentatively TRBD1 (5 bases). Germline lookup yields CDR1 MNHNY and CDR2 SVGAGI (reference sequence). This CDR3 comprises 16 residues. V was shortened by 5 bases and J by 0 bases, with 14 bases between the two germline ends. CDR3 in amino acids: CASSNRGGDSGNTIYF. CDR3 nucleotides: TGTGCCAGCAGTAACCGAGGAGGGGACTCTGGAAACACCATATATTTT.

This clone was seen just once. The chain joins TRBV2 to TRBJ1-3; D ambiguous. V dropped 6 bases and J dropped 0 bases, with 12 bases sitting between them. CDR1 and CDR2 from the germline V gene are SNHLY and FYNNEI. This CDR3 has 15 residues. The CDR3 is CASSADPPSGNTIYF. CDR3 bases: TGTGCCAGCAGCGCCGACCCCCCCTCTGGAAACACCATATATTTT.

This chain joins TRBV15 and TRBJ1-5; D is undetermined. Germline values: CDR1 LNHNV, CDR2 YYDKDF (reference sequence). V lost 0 bases and J lost 1, with 7 bases in between. The CDR3 runs 15 residues. CDR3 in amino acids: CATSRDPGSNQPQHF. The CDR3 region has the DNA TGTGCCACCAGCAGAGATCCGGGGAGCAATCAGCCCCAGCATTTT.

This sequence joins TRBV5-4 and TRBJ2-5; D is possibly TRBD1 (5 bases). Germline loops: CDR1 SGHNT, CDR2 YYREEE (reference sequence). This CDR3 is 16 amino acids long. Trimming took off 0 bases at V and 3 bases at J, with 15 bases between the two ends. CDR3: CASSLGGSWMEETQYF. CDR3 bases: TGTGCCAGCAGCTTGGGGGGCAGCTGGATGGAAGAGACCCAGTACTTC.

The chain is built from TRBV28 and TRBJ1-1, with 12 bases identical to TRBD1. Looked up from germline, CDR1 is MDHEN and CDR2 is SYDVKM. There are 18 residues in the CDR3. Losses at the gene ends were 1 base for V and 4 bases for J; bases not matched to a gene: 10. CDR3 amino acids: CASSLLPGQGASGTEAFF. The CDR3 nucleotides are TGTGCCAGCAGTTTATTACCGGGACAGGGGGCGTCGGGCACTGAAGCTTTCTTT.

This clone appeared a single time. The chain uses TRBV30 and TRBJ1-1; 7 positions match TRBD1. The CDR3 spans 15 residues. Germline V lookup: CDR1 GTSNPN, CDR2 SVGIG (reference sequence). Losses at the gene ends were 2 bases for V and 2 bases for J; bases not matched to a gene: 8. In DNA, the CDR3 is TGTGCCTGGAGTAAAATCGGGACAGATAACACTGAAGCTTTCTTT. This sequence encodes CAWSKIGTDNTEAFF.

The table lists this clone with a count of one. V usage is TRBV29-1 and J usage is TRBJ1-4; 8 positions agree with TRBD1. Per germline, CDR1 SQVTM and CDR2 ANQGSEA. The CDR3 runs 16 residues. J lost 3 bases, V lost 6 bases, and 12 bases had no gene match. CDR3 region: CSVATQGQGSNEKLFF. The CDR3 DNA reads TGCAGCGTCGCAACGCAAGGACAGGGTTCTAATGAAAAACTGTTTTTT.

The CDR3 sequence is CASSHGLGVGEQYF. DNA for the CDR3: TGTGCCAGCAGCCACGGCCTGGGGGTAGGCGAGCAGTACTTC. The V call is TRBV11-2, the J call TRBJ2-7, with D possibly called TRBD1 or TRBD2 (5 bases each). Germline CDR1 and CDR2: SGHAT and FQNNGV. V was trimmed by 5 bases and J by 6 bases, leaving 17 bases between them. This CDR3 region has 14 residues.

The rearrangement joins TRBV6-5 to TRBJ2-3; TRBD2 aligns across 9 bases. J was trimmed by 7 bases and V by 2 bases; bases with no gene match: 4. Germline V gives CDR1 MNHEY, CDR2 SVGAGI. There are 14 residues in the CDR3. The chain's CDR3 is CASSYGGGAHTQYF. The CDR3 nucleotides are TGTGCCAGCAGTTACGGCGGGGGGGCACATACGCAGTATTTT.